The 21 T cell receptor beta chains below all came from one sample that was sequenced in a study of blood T cell repertoires in COVID-19. The repertoire was sequenced with immunoSEQ multiplex PCR; TCRdb's copy has only in-frame clones and lacks some. The data contain 120,000 to 150,000 clones, roughly 89% of them singletons. The sequenced material came from peripheral blood. Every receptor here comes from a woman aged 50 to 60 with active or convalescent COVID-19.

This chain joins TRBV18 and TRBJ2-1; 13 bases map to TRBD2. V gave up 0 bases and J gave up 9 bases; unmatched junction bases: 5. Germline V CDR1 and CDR2: KGHSH, LQKENI. CDR3 length: 16 residues. The CDR3 loop is CASSPPSTSGRSEQFF. As DNA, the CDR3 is TGTGCCAGCTCACCACCGTCGACTAGCGGGAGGAGTGAGCAGTTCTTC.

This chain joins TRBV7-8 and TRBJ2-6; the match to TRBD1 covers 12 bases. Germline V gene data show CDR1 as SGHVS and CDR2 as FQNEAQ. There are 18 residues in the CDR3. The V and J ends lost 8 bases and 0 bases, in that order; junction bases with no gene match: 8. The CDR3 DNA reads as TGTGCCAGCCAGACCGGGACAGGGGGCTTCTCTGGGGCCAACGTCCTGACTTTC. Translated: CASQTGTGGFSGANVLTF. Combining the CDR3 with reference TRBV7-8 and TRBJ2-6 gives the whole variable domain GAGVSQSPRYKVAKRGQDVALRCDPISGHVSLFWYQQALGQGPEFLTYFQNEAQLDKSGLPSDRFFAERPEGSVSTLKIQRTQQEDSAVYLCASQTGTGGFSGANVLTFGAGSRLTVL.

This clone was seen once. The genes are TRBV6-2 or TRBV6-3 and TRBJ1-1, with TRBD1 as a possible D gene (6 bases). Trimming removed 2 bases at V and 5 bases at J, with 12 bases between. In germline, CDR1 is MNHEY, CDR2 SVGEGT. CDR3 length: 14 residues. CDR3 in DNA: TGTGCCAGCAGTTACATGCGGGGGCTGACTGAAGCTTTCTTT. Translating gives CASSYMRGLTEAFF.

As DNA, the CDR3 is TGTGCCAGCAGCGCTCAGGGTAGCGGGAGGGCTGAGCAGTTCTTC. Its translation is CASSAQGSGRAEQFF. This sequence joins TRBV9 and TRBJ2-1, with 11 bases lining up with TRBD2. The CDR3 spans 15 residues. The trim removed 3 bases at V and 9 bases at J, leaving 8 bases unmatched. Germline V gene sequence: CDR1 SGDLS, CDR2 YYNGEE.

V gene TRBV6-2 or TRBV6-3 combines with J gene TRBJ2-1, with D perhaps TRBD1 (5 bases). Germline V gives CDR1 MNHEY, CDR2 SVGEGT. Trimming stripped 2 bases from V and 3 bases from J, with 8 bases between. This CDR3 has 14 residues. The CDR3 loop is CASSYGDSYNEQFF. The DNA of the CDR3 is TGTGCCAGCAGTTACGGCGACAGCTACAATGAGCAGTTCTTC.

This chain joins TRBV6-5 and TRBJ1-1, with D tentatively TRBD1 (5 bases). Germline V gives CDR1 MNHEY, CDR2 SVGAGI. Trimming left V 4 bases short and J 4 bases short, with 13 bases between. This CDR3 region has 14 residues. The CDR3 DNA reads TGTGCCAGCAGTTCTGCAGGGAGGGCCACTGAAGCTTTCTTT. Translating it yields CASSSAGRATEAFF.

This chain uses TRBV4-1 with TRBJ2-7, with a weak D call TRBD1 (5 bases). With 4 bases removed from V and 0 bases from J, the gap between germline ends came to 10 bases. Germline CDR1 reads MGHRA; CDR2 reads YSYEKL. CDR3 length: 14 residues. The CDR3 nucleotides read TGCGCCAGCAGCCCCACCGACAGCTCCTACGAGCAGTACTTC. Protein product: CASSPTDSSYEQYF.

The chain carries TRBV5-1 and TRBJ2-7; 10 nucleotides line up with TRBD1. The CDR3 extends over 14 amino acids. The germline V gene has CDR1 SGHRS and CDR2 YFSETQ. The junction had 5 bases not matched to a gene; V was cut back by 5 bases and J by 3 bases. The CDR3 region is CASRSGTGDYEQYF. CDR3 DNA: TGCGCCAGCAGGTCCGGGACAGGGGACTACGAGCAGTACTTC.

This clone was detected only a few times. V and J are TRBV28 and TRBJ1-6; tentative D call: TRBD1 (5 bases). V lost 7 bases and J lost 9, with 13 bases in between. The germline V gene has CDR1 MDHEN and CDR2 SYDVKM. This CDR3 is built from 13 residues. The DNA for the CDR3 is TGTGCCAGCAAGCGGCAGGGAGGTTCACCCCTCCACTTT. Amino acids: CASKRQGGSPLHF.

The chain carries TRBV27 and TRBJ2-7, with 12 bases aligning to TRBD1. The junction had 2 bases not matched to a gene; V was cut back by 2 bases and J by 3 bases. Germline V gene lookup returns CDR1 MNHEY and CDR2 SMNVEV (reference sequence). The CDR3 sequence is 15 residues long. CDR3 bases: TGTGCCAGCAGTTTAAGGGACAGGGGGCTCTACGAGCAGTACTTC. Translating it yields CASSLRDRGLYEQYF.

This clone was recorded once. This chain joins TRBV30 and TRBJ1-2, with D perhaps TRBD1 (5 bases). Germline CDR1 reads GTSNPN; CDR2 reads SVGIG (reference sequence). Trimming removed 5 bases from V and 0 bases from J, with 16 bases in between. The CDR3 sequence is 15 residues long. CDR3 bases: TGTGCCTGGGCGAGATTGGCGGGGGCTAACTATGGCTACACCTTC. It specifies CAWARLAGANYGYTF. Complete variable domain (other parts from reference TRBV30 and TRBJ1-2): SQTIHQWPATLVQPVGSPLSLECTVEGTSNPNLYWYRQAAGRGLQLLFYSVGIGQISSEVPQNLSASRPQDRQFILSSKKLLLSDSGFYLCAWARLAGANYGYTFGSGTRLTVV.

The chain couples TRBV30 to TRBJ1-2; 7 positions match TRBD1. The germline V gene has CDR1 GTSNPN and CDR2 SVGIG (reference sequence). The CDR3 length is 14 residues. V was pared by 4 bases and J by 3 bases, with 8 bases of the junction left unmatched. The CDR3 is CAWISDRTDYGYTF. CDR3 nucleotides: TGTGCCTGGATTTCGGACAGGACGGACTATGGCTACACCTTC.

The chain couples TRBV4-3 to TRBJ1-2; 7 nucleotides match TRBD1. V lost 0 bases, J lost 4 bases, and 2 bases stayed unmatched. Looked up from germline, CDR1 is LGHNA and CDR2 is YSLEER. The CDR3 loop spans 14 amino acids. In DNA, the CDR3 is TGCGCCAGCAGCCAAGATCGGGACAGCTATGGCTACACCTTC. Translated, it gives CASSQDRDSYGYTF.

CDR3 loop: CASSRGLVEAFF. Written as DNA, the CDR3 is TGTGCCAGCAGCCGCGGGCTTGTTGAAGCTTTCTTT. This rearrangement joins TRBV11-2 to TRBJ1-1; D remains ambiguous. Germline V gives CDR1 SGHAT, CDR2 FQNNGV. The CDR3 sequence is 12 residues long. V lost 5 bases, J lost 7 bases, and 11 bases lay in between.

This chain connects TRBV4-3 to TRBJ2-1, with TRBD1 matching 9 bases. With V trimmed by 6 bases and J by 7 bases, 16 bases remained unmatched. The CDR3 runs to 17 residues. The germline CDR1 and CDR2 sequences are LGHNA and YSLEER. The CDR3 loop reads CASSSLPGQGIWNEQFF. The CDR3 nucleotides read TGCGCCAGCAGTTCGCTCCCGGGACAGGGAATATGGAATGAGCAGTTCTTC.

Written as DNA, the CDR3 is TGTGCCAGCAGCTTAGTAGCGGGGGGGCCTATAGATACGCAGTATTTT. Protein sequence: CASSLVAGGPIDTQYF. The chain couples TRBV7-6 to TRBJ2-3, with 11 bases identical to TRBD2. Germline V lookup: CDR1 SGHVS, CDR2 FNYEAQ. This CDR3 spans 16 amino acids. V shed 1 base and J 5 bases; nucleotides not matched to a gene: 5.

The CDR3 DNA follows: TGTGCCAGCAGTTCCCAGGGCGTCAGCTCCTACAATGAGCAGTTCTTC. It specifies CASSSQGVSSYNEQFF. The J gene is TRBJ2-1, the V gene TRBV28, with TRBD1 as a possible D gene (5 bases). Deletions cut 4 bases from V and 0 bases from J, with 13 bases between. This CDR3 has 16 residues. The germline V gene encodes CDR1 MDHEN and CDR2 SYDVKM.

The chain combines TRBV7-9 with TRBJ1-2; D gene unclear. The CDR3 is 16 residues long. Trimming pared 6 bases from V and 3 bases from J, leaving 20 bases between. Germline V lookup: CDR1 SEHNR, CDR2 FQNEAQ (reference sequence). The CDR3 sequence: CASSQSFRDGDYGYTF. The CDR3 DNA is TGTGCCAGCAGTCAATCCTTTCGGGATGGTGACTATGGCTACACCTTC.

This clone occurred once. The chain is built from TRBV19 and TRBJ1-2, with D possibly being TRBD1 (6 bases). The germline V and J ends were trimmed by 4 bases and 11 bases, with 17 bases remaining between them. Per germline, CDR1 LNHDA and CDR2 SQIVND (reference sequence). The CDR3 is made up of 13 amino acids. The CDR3 is CASSTRDRPSYTF. For the CDR3, the DNA is TGTGCCAGTAGTACCAGAGACAGGCCATCATACACCTTC.

The chain combines TRBV3-1 (or the pseudogene TRBV3-2) with TRBJ1-2, with 8 bases aligning to TRBD1. With V trimmed by 0 bases and J by 7 bases, 7 bases remained unmatched. The CDR3 spans 15 residues. The germline gives CDR1 LGHDT, CDR2 YNNKEL (reference sequence). The CDR3 reads CASSQDHRGVGGYTF. The DNA of the CDR3 is TGTGCCAGCAGCCAAGATCACAGGGGGGTAGGTGGCTACACCTTC.

This clone has ten or more counts. The chain has TRBV21-1 and TRBJ1-2; the table gives TRBD1 as D, unverified against the DNA. TRBV21-1 is a pseudogene. This CDR3 is built from 18 residues. CDR3: CASSKFGGDQGANYGYTF. CDR3 DNA sequence: TGTGCCAGCAGCAAATTCGGAGGGGATCAGGGGGCTAACTATGGCTACACCTTC.